The 19 T cell receptor beta chains presented below share a single source sample, sequenced in a study of long-term antiretroviral therapy in people with HIV (dated by TCRdb to 2021 to 2024). The immunoSEQ hsTCRB v3.0 assay was used at survey level resolution to sequence the TRB variable region. The table comes from immuneACCESS by way of TCRdb, which keeps in-frame sequences with V and J called. Part of the clones is missing from these tables; in studies checked, under half for an unresolved V gene and the rest for unknown reasons. In this sample the table shows about 21,000 clones, approximately 82% of which occur a single time. About 6% of the sample belongs to the ten largest clones. The input for sequencing was unsorted PBMCs, taken 0.2 years after starting antiretroviral therapy. The receptors come from a woman in her thirties with HIV.

This clone was picked up one time. This rearrangement joins TRBV5-1 to TRBJ2-1; 12 nucleotides agree with TRBD2. V gave up 2 bases and J gave up 3 bases; unmatched junction bases: 9. This CDR3 contains 18 residues. Germline CDR1 SGHRS, CDR2 YFSETQ. In nucleotides, the CDR3 is TGCGCCAGCAGCTTTTTTACCCGACTAGCGGGGGACTACAATGAGCAGTTCTTC. It translates to CASSFFTRLAGDYNEQFF.

This chain joins TRBV2 and TRBJ2-6; D gene ambiguous. The CDR3 runs to 16 residues. Trimming removed 11 bases from V and 0 bases from J, with 17 bases in between. Germline CDR1 SNHLY, CDR2 FYNNEI. The CDR3 DNA reads as TGTGCCGTCCCCTCGCGATGGCCCTCTGGGGCCAACGTCCTGACTTTC. Translating it yields CAVPSRWPSGANVLTF.

Details on this clone: Compared with germline, one end of the junction differs, possibly owing to a read error. The chain links TRBV19 to TRBJ1-2; D possibly corresponds to TRBD1 (5 bases). This CDR3 region has 10 residues. Per germline, CDR1 LNHDA and CDR2 SQIVND (reference sequence). In DNA form, the CDR3 reads TGCTCCGCGGGGGACTATGGCTACACCTTC. Translation: CSAGDYGYTF.

The chain uses TRBV14 and TRBJ2-5; D is perhaps TRBD1 (5 bases). This CDR3 spans 15 amino acids. Trimming stripped 4 bases from V and 4 bases from J, with 16 bases between. CDR1 is SGHDN, CDR2 FVKESK, per germline. The CDR3 region is CASSPDTKWRETQYF. CDR3 nucleotide sequence: TGTGCCAGCAGCCCGGACACAAAATGGCGAGAGACCCAGTACTTC.

The genes are TRBV4-2 and TRBJ2-5; the match to TRBD2 covers 7 bases. The germline CDR1 and CDR2 sequences are LGHNA and YNFKEQ. The CDR3 totals 15 residues. V lost 0 bases, J lost 4 bases, and 5 bases stayed unmatched. The CDR3: CASSQDGGGRETQYF. DNA of the CDR3: TGTGCCAGCAGCCAAGATGGGGGAGGGAGAGAGACCCAGTACTTC.

The rearrangement links TRBV4-2 to TRBJ2-1, with D tentatively TRBD1 (6 bases). Per the germline V gene, CDR1 is LGHNA and CDR2 is YNFKEQ. The CDR3 spans 17 residues. V lost 3 bases and J 8 bases, leaving 23 bases between the germline ends. The CDR3 region has the DNA TGTGCCAGCAGCCAGACCGCTGGCGTAGCTGGGGGCGATGAGCAGTTCTTC. Its protein is CASSQTAGVAGGDEQFF.

This chain links TRBV7-6 with TRBJ2-1; tentative D call: TRBD2 (5 bases). The CDR3 runs 14 residues. CDR1 is SGHVS and CDR2 is FNYEAQ in the germline V gene. Trimming took off 2 bases at V and 8 bases at J, with 13 bases between the two ends. The CDR3 coding sequence is TGTGCCAGCAGCTTACAGGCGGGCTTCCATGAGCAGTTCTTC. It yields the protein CASSLQAGFHEQFF.

This chain uses TRBV6-6 with TRBJ1-1; 9 bases are shared with TRBD1. Trimming removed 5 bases from V and 5 bases from J; junction bases left unmatched: 3. Germline lookup yields CDR1 MNHNY and CDR2 SVGAGI (reference sequence). The CDR3 has 13 residues. The CDR3 coding sequence is TGTGCCAGCAGTGGACAGGGGTTGACTGAAGCTTTCTTT. It yields the protein CASSGQGLTEAFF.

This chain uses TRBV6-1 with TRBJ1-2; D call uncertain. Trimming left V 1 base short and J 0 bases short, with 18 bases between. This CDR3 comprises 18 residues. Germline V CDR1 and CDR2: MNHNS, SASEGT. CDR3 residues: CASSEVRAGLYPNYGYTF. In nucleotides, the CDR3 is TGTGCCAGCAGTGAAGTAAGGGCAGGACTCTACCCTAACTATGGCTACACCTTC.

Comment on this clone: One end of the junction does not line up with germline, which may come from a read error. This sequence joins TRBV6-5 and TRBJ2-5; D is tentatively TRBD1 or TRBD2 (5 bases each). This CDR3 is 12 amino acids long. From germline, CDR1 is MNHEY and CDR2 SVGAGI. The CDR3: CATSGDEETQYF. CDR3 in DNA: TGTGCCACCAGTGGGGACGAAGAGACCCAGTACTTC.

The chain joins TRBV25-1 to TRBJ1-3; D is possibly TRBD1 (6 bases). The CDR3 is made up of 18 amino acids. Germline CDR1 MGHDK, CDR2 SYGVNS. V dropped 8 bases and J dropped 4 bases, with 27 bases sitting between them. This CDR3 is CASPTGTRGFGWGNTIYF. The DNA of the CDR3 is TGTGCCAGCCCTACCGGGACACGGGGCTTTGGTTGGGGAAACACCATATATTTT.

The chain is built from TRBV30 and TRBJ1-4; D ambiguous. There are 15 residues in the CDR3. V lost 2 bases, J lost 6 bases, and 16 bases lay in between. Germline values: CDR1 GTSNPN, CDR2 SVGIG (reference sequence). The CDR3 DNA follows: TGTGCCTGGAGTAGCCTTCAGCTAAGGGATGAAAAACTGTTTTTT. Translation gives CAWSSLQLRDEKLFF.

The CDR3 reads CAWSFDRNTEAFF. As DNA, the CDR3 is TGTGCCTGGAGCTTCGACAGGAACACTGAAGCTTTCTTT. The chain carries TRBV30 and TRBJ1-1, with D possibly TRBD1 on 5 matching bases. Germline loops: CDR1 GTSNPN, CDR2 SVGIG (reference sequence). With 3 bases removed from V and 1 base from J, the gap between germline ends came to 9 bases. CDR3 length equals 13 residues.

The chain combines TRBV29-1 with TRBJ2-7; D perhaps matches TRBD1 (5 bases). Germline lookup yields CDR1 SQVTM and CDR2 ANQGSEA. The CDR3 consists of 12 residues. V lost 5 bases and J 0 bases, leaving 8 bases between the germline ends. The CDR3 region has the DNA TGCAGCGTTAGGACAACCTCCTACGAGCAGTACTTC. This gives the protein CSVRTTSYEQYF.

V and J are TRBV30 and TRBJ2-2, with TRBD2 as a possible D gene (7 bases). The CDR3 is 15 residues long. V lost 0 bases, J lost 5 bases, and 13 bases lay in between. The germline V gene has CDR1 GTSNPN and CDR2 SVGIG (reference sequence). This chain's CDR3 is CAWSVGRGLTGELFF. CDR3 nucleotide sequence: TGTGCCTGGAGTGTTGGGCGGGGGCTTACCGGGGAGCTGTTTTTT.

This sequence joins TRBV5-4 and TRBJ1-5; D may be TRBD1 (6 bases). Germline loops: CDR1 SGHNT, CDR2 YYREEE (reference sequence). The CDR3 is 15 amino acids. The ends were cut back, 0 bases at V and 4 bases at J, with 11 bases in the middle. CDR3 region: CASSLDTGTNQPQHF. The CDR3 DNA follows: TGTGCCAGCAGCTTGGATACAGGGACAAATCAGCCCCAGCATTTT.

V usage is TRBV2 and J usage is TRBJ2-2; a possible D gene is TRBD1 (5 bases). Germline CDR1 and CDR2: SNHLY and FYNNEI. With 5 bases removed from V and 4 bases from J, the gap between germline ends came to 11 bases. The CDR3 runs to 14 residues. As DNA, the CDR3 is TGTGCCAGCAGTCGTACAGGATTCACCGGGGAGCTGTTTTTT. This encodes CASSRTGFTGELFF.

This clone was seen a few times. V is TRBV5-8 and J is TRBJ2-7; D not certain. This CDR3 contains 14 residues. The germline CDR1 and CDR2 sequences are SGHTS and YDEGEE. Deletions cut 3 bases from V and 2 bases from J, with 12 bases between. CDR3 nucleotide sequence: TGTGCCAGCAGCTCCTCACCCGGACCCTACGAGCAGTACTTC. This gives the protein CASSSSPGPYEQYF.

The CDR3 reads CASSVAETYNEQFF. The CDR3 bases are TGCGCCAGCAGTGTGGCGGAGACTTACAATGAGCAGTTCTTC. This chain uses TRBV10-2 with TRBJ2-1; D is undetermined. This CDR3 region has 14 residues. V dropped 4 bases and J dropped 4 bases, with 11 bases sitting between them. The V gene's germline CDR1 is WSHSY and CDR2 SAAADI.